This TCR beta chain was recovered during a study of glioma-infiltrating T cells. CDR1 and CDR2 from the germline V gene are MGHRA and YSYEKL. Trimming removed 0 bases from V and 2 bases from J, with 15 bases in between. The CDR3 length is 17 residues. Using RNA template, CDR3s of TCR alpha and beta were amplified with iRepertoire arm-PCR. TCRdb itself ran the multiplex PCR reads through MiXCR, one entry per CDR3 protein. The repertoire holds 100,000 to 150,000 distinct CDR3 sequences, more than 20% seen once, with about a quarter in the top ten. Sequencing input: glioma tissue, nonneoplastic brain tissue, or PBMCs (not recorded which). The genes are TRBV4-1 and TRBJ2-3; the D gene is possibly TRBD2 (5 bases). This receptor was identified in a human donor with low-grade glioma or glioblastoma, undergoing nonglioma brain surgery, or in good health (not recorded which). DNA of the CDR3: TGCGCCAGCAGCCAAGATTGGAGGTCCTCCTTCACAGATACGCAGTATTTT. Translated, it gives CASSQDWRSSFTDTQYF.